Sequencing of this TCR beta chain was carried out in a study of blood T cell repertoires in COVID-19. For the study at large: Acute and convalescent COVID-19 samples came from the United States, Italy and Spain. Nucleic acid was either cDNA or gDNA, and it came from T cells, B-cell-depleted T cells, or PBMCs.

Profiled with immunoSEQ multiplex PCR; TCRdb holds only in-frame clones, not every one. Here the sample spans fewer than 400,000 clones, approximately 85% being singletons. Adults between about 18 and 89 years of age took part from 20 to 25 US areas. Cohort 3 donors were reported recovered after two negative PCRs, clearance, or symptom resolution. The germline V gene has CDR1 SNHLY and CDR2 FYNNEI. This CDR3 comprises 16 residues. Trimming cost V 4 bases and J 2 bases; bases outside gene matches: 5. This sequence was found in a man aged 25-40 years who had recovered from COVID-19. The J gene is TRBJ1-2, the V gene TRBV2; 12 bases map to TRBD1. The sample comprised PBMCs or T cells enriched from blood (not recorded which). CDR3 sequence (DNA): TGTGCCAGCAGTGGGGGGACAGGGGGCGTCAACTATGGCTACACCTTC. Amino acids: CASSGGTGGVNYGYTF.